In this sample, the clone carrying this T cell receptor (beta chain) turned up a few times. Its antigen is as yet unknown. The sample originates from a study of response to subunit inactivated influenza vaccine. One entry per CDR3 protein, called by TCRdb with MiXCR from the RT-PCR reads. There are about 520,000 distinct CDR3 sequences in the sample; 6% to 9% occur only once, and about an eighth lies in the top ten. The length of the CDR3 is 16 residues. V was clipped by 8 bases and J by 6 bases; unmatched bases: 19. From germline, CDR1 is DFQATT and CDR2 SNEGSKA (reference sequence). Study-wide findings and caveats: Each seasonal influenza vaccination, the authors suggested, recruits few new T cells.

The origin of this receptor is a man between 45 and 75 years old who received an inactivated influenza vaccine. This specimen was PBMCs from blood, taken less than 30 months after vaccination. The J gene is TRBJ2-3, the V gene TRBV20-1, with TRBD1 matching 8 bases. CDR3 region: CSPPDRQGRPPDTQYF. The CDR3 DNA reads as TGCAGTCCTCCCGATAGACAGGGGAGACCTCCGGATACGCAGTATTTT.